Listed below are T cell receptor beta chains from one sample, sequenced in a study of metastatic and nonmetastatic thyroid tumors. TCRdb re-called the PCR reads with MiXCR. The table records roughly 58,000 clones, roughly 4.1% of them present only once. Sequencing input: blood. The receptors derive from a female donor with papillary thyroid cancer or a benign thyroid nodule (not recorded which). Some clones in this sample may be carry-over from other donors' samples. The CDR3 runs from the conserved cysteine through the conserved F or W. The order of the fields is D gene, clone size, V gene, J gene, CDR3 DNA, CDR3 protein. The D gene is left open where the match is weak. Size is stated for part of the rows, as once, few or many counts, or as a class when the clone is expanded.

NA	many	TRBV7-9	TRBJ2-3	TGTGCCAGCAGCTGGGAGCGGAGCACAGATACGCAGTATTTT	CASSWERSTDTQYF
TRBD1	many	TRBV20-1	TRBJ1-5	TGCAGTGCTAGAGGTGGGACAGGGATTAATCAGCCCCAGCATTTT	CSARGGTGINQPQHF
TRBD1	many	TRBV3-1	TRBJ1-1	TGTGCCAGCAGGGCAGGGGGAAAGAACACTGAAGCTTTCTTT	CASRAGGKNTEAFF
TRBD2	many	TRBV5-1	TRBJ2-1	TGCGCCAGCAGCCCGGGGGGGACTAGCGGGAGAAGTAGGAATGAGCAGTTCTTC	CASSPGGTSGRSRNEQFF
TRBD2	NA	TRBV11-3	TRBJ2-1	TGTGCCAGCAGAAGGGGTAGCGGGTTTAACAATGAGCAGTTCTTC	CASRRGSGFNNEQFF
NA	many	TRBV20-1	TRBJ1-1	TGCAGTGCTCAAGCGGTTGGCGAAGCTTTCTTT	CSAQAVGEAFF
TRBD1	many	TRBV6-1	TRBJ1-2	TGTGCCAGCAGTCCCCCGACAGGGCACTATGGCTACACCTTC	CASSPPTGHYGYTF
TRBD1	many	TRBV5-1	TRBJ2-3	TGCGCCAGCAGCTTGGACAGGGGGCAGACAGATACGCAGTATTTT	CASSLDRGQTDTQYF
NA	few	TRBV7-9	TRBJ2-5	TGTGCCAGCAGCTTAGCGCCAGGGCCGGGAGAGACCCAGTACTTC	CASSLAPGPGETQYF
NA	many	TRBV5-8	TRBJ1-4	TGTGCCAGCAGCTTGTTAGGGCCAGTCTCCGAAAAACTGTTTTTT	CASSLLGPVSEKLFF
TRBD2	few	TRBV27	TRBJ2-1	TGTGCCAGCAGTTTTCAACTAGCGGGAGGGGAGCAGTTCTTC	CASSFQLAGGEQFF
TRBD2	many	TRBV14	TRBJ2-1	TGTGCCAGCAGCCCCCGACTAGCAGCGAATGAGCAGTTCTTC	CASSPRLAANEQFF
NA	NA	TRBV18	TRBJ2-7	TGTGCCAGCTCACCACCCCGGGGTTCTAGCTGGCCCGTTTTCTACGAGCAGTACTTC	CASSPPRGSSWPVFYEQYF
TRBD2	many	TRBV29-1	TRBJ2-1	TGCAGCGGTGGGCGGGGGAGGGATGAGCAGTTCTTC	CSGGRGRDEQFF
NA	many	TRBV25-1	TRBJ2-3	TGTGCCAGCAGTGTTAGAGTGGGAGATACGCAGTATTTT	CASSVRVGDTQYF
NA	many	TRBV6-1	TRBJ2-5	TGTGCCAGCAGTGAATTTTTGAGGGGATGGCAAGAGACCCAGTACTTC	CASSEFLRGWQETQYF
NA	medium-sized	TRBV27	TRBJ2-2	TGTGCCAGCAGTACACGGTCGGTCACCGGGGAGCTGTTTTTT	CASSTRSVTGELFF
TRBD2	NA	TRBV20-1	TRBJ2-1	TGCAGTGCTAGAGCAGGACTAGCGGGCAATGAGCAGTTCTTC	CSARAGLAGNEQFF
NA	many	TRBV24-1	TRBJ2-3	TGTGCCACCAGTGATTTGAAGGTAGAGAATACAGGATCCCCGTATTCCCCAGATACGCAGTATTTT	CATSDLKVENTGSPYSPDTQYF
TRBD2	many	TRBV7-9	TRBJ2-1	TGTGCCAGCAGATATACTAGCGGGATGACATACAATGAGCAGTTCTTC	CASRYTSGMTYNEQFF